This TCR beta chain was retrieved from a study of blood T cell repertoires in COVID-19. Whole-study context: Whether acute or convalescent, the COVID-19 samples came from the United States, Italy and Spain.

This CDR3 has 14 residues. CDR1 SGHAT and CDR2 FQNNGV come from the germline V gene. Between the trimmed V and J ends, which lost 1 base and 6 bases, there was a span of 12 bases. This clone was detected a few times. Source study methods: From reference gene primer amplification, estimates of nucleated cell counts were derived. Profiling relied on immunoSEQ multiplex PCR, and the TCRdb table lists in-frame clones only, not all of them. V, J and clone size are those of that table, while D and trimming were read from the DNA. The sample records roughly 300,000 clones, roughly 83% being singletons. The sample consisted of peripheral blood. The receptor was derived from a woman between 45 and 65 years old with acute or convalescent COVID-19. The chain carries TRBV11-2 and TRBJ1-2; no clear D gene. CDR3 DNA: TGTGCCAGCAGCTTAGCCCGAGGAGGGAATGGCTACACCTTC. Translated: CASSLARGGNGYTF.